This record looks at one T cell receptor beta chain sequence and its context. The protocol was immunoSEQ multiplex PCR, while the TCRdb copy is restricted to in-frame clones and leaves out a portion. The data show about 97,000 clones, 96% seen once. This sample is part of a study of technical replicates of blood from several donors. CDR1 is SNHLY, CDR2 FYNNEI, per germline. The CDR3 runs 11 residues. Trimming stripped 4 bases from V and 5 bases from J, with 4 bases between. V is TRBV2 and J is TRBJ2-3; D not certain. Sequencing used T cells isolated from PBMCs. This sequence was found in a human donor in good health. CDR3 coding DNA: TGTGCCAGCAGTGTTCAAGATACGCAGTATTTT. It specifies CASSVQDTQYF.